This is a list of T cell receptor beta chains from one sample in a study of cytomegalovirus exposure and HLA in healthy donors. The table came from immunoSEQ multiplex PCR; TCRdb's copy has only in-frame clones and leaves some out. The table lists roughly 200,000 clones, 81% of them singletons. Material for sequencing was PBMCs. The receptors were sampled from a woman in her 30s in good health and CMV-seronegative. Each CDR3 is given with its conserved first and last residue. A row's size may be missing; if present it is once, few, many or a size class.

clone_size j_call v_call cdr3_aa
- TRBJ1-3 TRBV6-1 CASSEVPGQGNTIYF
- TRBJ1-2 TRBV9 CASSALQGNYGYTF
- TRBJ1-1 TRBV11-2 CASSLDGQGINTEAFF
- TRBJ2-7 TRBV10-3 CAISESTSGSYEQYF
once TRBJ1-5 TRBV5-6 CASSPTGGRNQPQHF
- TRBJ2-3 TRBV28 CASSTFSGRDTQYF
- TRBJ2-7 TRBV27 CASRPDSGTAEQYF
- TRBJ2-3 TRBV19 CASSIREGRGDTQYF
- TRBJ2-5 TRBV27 CASSFDRGEETQYF
- TRBJ2-7 TRBV13 CASSMRQGVEQYF
- TRBJ1-3 TRBV7-9 CASSDTGASLTSGNTIYF
- TRBJ1-2 TRBV27 CASSPPGGENGYTF
- TRBJ2-1 TRBV14 CASSQFSGGAYNEQFF
- TRBJ1-2 TRBV18 CASSPTGGGYGYTF
- TRBJ1-3 TRBV5-5 CASSLYGGDTIYF
- TRBJ2-4 TRBV28 CASSSHSGGTKNIQYF
- TRBJ2-3 TRBV19 CASSRLGVGLDTQYF
- TRBJ2-2 TRBV5-1 CASSARGDYMAGELFF
few TRBJ1-2 TRBV28 CASIPTPGSSGYTF
once TRBJ1-5 TRBV6-5 CASSYSRGNQPQHF
- TRBJ1-5 TRBV6-6 CASSYLGGGQPQHF
- TRBJ1-2 TRBV4-1 CASSQQGAYGYTF
- TRBJ2-7 TRBV7-9 CASSAAQGNYEQYF
- TRBJ1-4 TRBV5-4 CASSSYQGAPNEKLFF
- TRBJ2-6 TRBV5-1 CASSLISRGGGANVLTF
- TRBJ2-1 TRBV19 CASTPSDRGLLAGASSYNEQFF
- TRBJ2-7 TRBV28 CASSSAGTGKYEQYF
- TRBJ1-2 TRBV27 CASSLRAGVNYGYTF
- TRBJ2-1 TRBV6-5 CASSYRSGGEQFF
- TRBJ2-7 TRBV27 CASRVTSGRASEQYF
few TRBJ2-2 TRBV5-1 CASSSDRTGVGTGELFF
- TRBJ2-3 TRBV30 CAWTRTAESTDTQYF
- TRBJ1-5 TRBV30 CAYRGQGGNQPQHF
few TRBJ2-7 TRBV7-7 CASSPGARGPVEQYF
few TRBJ1-5 TRBV5-1 CASSLGGTDQPQHF
- TRBJ1-1 TRBV6-6 CATERATGTEAFF
few TRBJ2-1 TRBV6-1 CASSRELADYNEQFF
- TRBJ1-5 TRBV30 CAWCQGALDQPQHF
once TRBJ2-7 TRBV27 CASSYLTGAEQYF
- TRBJ2-5 TRBV4-1 CASSQEVVSGQETQYF